By share, the clone carrying this T cell receptor (beta chain) counts as large (0.1 to 1%). Germline CDR1 is SQVTM and CDR2 is ANQGSEA. There are 15 residues in the CDR3. Trimming pared 2 bases from V and 7 bases from J, leaving 18 bases between. Each CDR3 protein gets one entry after TCRdb re-called the 5' RACE reads with MiXCR. The sample contains roughly 5,300 distinct CDR3 sequences, roughly a third of which appear only once. The sequencing input was memory CD4+ T cells sorted from blood. Stated subset: memory CD4+ T cells, CD4+CD45RO+CD25-. The receptor was derived from a female donor with breast cancer. The chain uses TRBV29-1 and TRBJ2-1; tentatively, D is TRBD2 (5 bases). The CDR3: CSVETVRGWGNEQFF. DNA for the CDR3: TGCAGCGTTGAAACCGTCCGGGGATGGGGAAATGAGCAGTTCTTC.